This T cell receptor (beta chain) was identified during a study of shared clonotypes between healthy human individuals. CDR3 length: 13 amino acids. Trimming cost V 7 bases and J 7 bases; bases outside gene matches: 7. In germline, CDR1 is MNHNY, CDR2 SVGAGI (reference sequence). The authors split each subset's genomic DNA evenly across several immunoSEQ plates. Produced via immunoSEQ multiplex PCR; TCRdb's table is partial and in-frame only. The sample includes approximately 2,300,000 clones, around 90% of them seen just once. Sequenced sample: naive CD4+ T cells from PBMCs. Indicated subset: CD45RA+ positively selected. The origin of this receptor is a man aged 18 to 30 in good health. Some clones in this sample may be carry-over from other donors' samples. The V and J genes are TRBV6-6 and TRBJ2-1; 7 nucleotides align to TRBD2. Here the CDR3 DNA reads TGTGCCAGCAACGGGAGGAGTAATAATGAGCAGTTCTTC. Residues: CASNGRSNNEQFF.